A selection of T cell receptor beta chains follows, all from one sample in a study of T cell responses to AZD1222 COVID-19 vaccine. Profiling relied on immunoSEQ multiplex PCR, and the TCRdb table lists in-frame clones only, not all of them. Of under 150,000 clones listed, approximately 90% are singletons. The sequencing used peripheral blood, collected 28 days after the second AZD1222 dose. These receptors were taken from an adult who received the AZD1222 COVID-19 vaccine. Both conserved end residues are part of each CDR3. D genes are given only for firm matches.

D: NA; V: TRBV6-2/TRBV6-3; CDR3: CASSYSPANYGYTF
D: NA; V: TRBV5-1; CDR3: CASSLEGSSSYNSPLHF
D: NA; V: TRBV30; CDR3: CAWSENRGRGQPQHF
D: NA; V: TRBV20-1; CDR3: CSADRDTEAFF
D: NA; V: TRBV4-1; CDR3: CASSQDQQGVDYGYTF
D: NA; V: TRBV5-4; CDR3: CASSPSAGANVLTF
D: NA; V: TRBV7-2; CDR3: CASSDYRALNTGELFF
D: NA; V: TRBV7-9; CDR3: CASSLGGGANYGYTF
D: TRBD1; V: TRBV5-1; CDR3: CASSIQPTGDTEAFF
D: NA; V: TRBV6-5; CDR3: CASSYSSQVNTGELFF
D: TRBD2; V: TRBV7-2; CDR3: CASSYNGLARTDTQYF
D: TRBD1; V: TRBV6-2/TRBV6-3; CDR3: CASSTGARPGELFF
D: NA; V: TRBV18; CDR3: CASSPVLGSRTEAFF
D: NA; V: TRBV5-4; CDR3: CASSSWTGSTEAFF
D: TRBD2; V: TRBV15; CDR3: CATSINFFGASGGLREQFF
D: NA; V: TRBV5-1; CDR3: CASSRGHTEAFF
D: NA; V: TRBV7-3; CDR3: CASSSTGLIPTDTQYF
D: NA; V: TRBV7-9; CDR3: CASSWGSGSNQPQHF
D: NA; V: TRBV29-1; CDR3: CSVREPYNEQFF
D: NA; V: TRBV5-1; CDR3: CASSLIEGEKLFF
D: TRBD1; V: TRBV5-4; CDR3: CASSEAGQATVGPQYF
D: TRBD1; V: TRBV5-1; CDR3: CASSLGTGVNEAFF
D: NA; V: TRBV30; CDR3: CAWSPLRTGTEAFF
D: TRBD1; V: TRBV7-2; CDR3: CASRPTGGVSNEQFF
D: NA; V: TRBV2; CDR3: CASRERGTAYEQYF
D: NA; V: TRBV15; CDR3: CATSRGGPANQPQHF
D: NA; V: TRBV7-8; CDR3: CASSLVSNQPQHF
D: TRBD1; V: TRBV9; CDR3: CASSVVTGASTDTQYF
D: NA; V: TRBV19; CDR3: CASSTRQTKNTEAFF
D: TRBD2; V: TRBV5-1; CDR3: CASSLESGGFYEQYF
D: NA; V: TRBV5-6; CDR3: CASSLEAGDEKLFF
D: NA; V: TRBV2; CDR3: CASRRRSGGLETQYF
D: NA; V: TRBV3-1/TRBV3-2; CDR3: CASSQDRDTAQNTEAFF
D: NA; V: TRBV7-3; CDR3: CASSLLGGGVTGELFF
D: NA; V: TRBV7-2; CDR3: CASSLGRTGAFF